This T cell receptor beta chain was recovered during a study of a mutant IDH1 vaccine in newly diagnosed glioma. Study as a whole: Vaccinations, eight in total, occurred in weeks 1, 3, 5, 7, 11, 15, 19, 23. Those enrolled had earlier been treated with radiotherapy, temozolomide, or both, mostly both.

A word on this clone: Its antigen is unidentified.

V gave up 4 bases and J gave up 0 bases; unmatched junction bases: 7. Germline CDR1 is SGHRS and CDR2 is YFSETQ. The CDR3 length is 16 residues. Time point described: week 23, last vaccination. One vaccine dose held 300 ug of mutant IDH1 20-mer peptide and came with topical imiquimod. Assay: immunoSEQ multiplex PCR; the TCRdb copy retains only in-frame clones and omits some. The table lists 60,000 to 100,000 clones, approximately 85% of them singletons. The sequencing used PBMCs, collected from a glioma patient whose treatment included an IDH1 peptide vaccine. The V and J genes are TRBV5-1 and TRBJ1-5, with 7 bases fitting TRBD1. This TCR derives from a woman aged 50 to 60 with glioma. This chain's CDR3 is CASSPGDRDSNQPQHF. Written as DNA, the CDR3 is TGCGCCAGCAGCCCAGGCGACAGGGATAGCAATCAGCCCCAGCATTTT. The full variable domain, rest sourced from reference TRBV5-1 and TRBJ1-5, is KAGVTQTPRYLIKTRGQQVTLSCSPISGHRSVSWYQQTPGQGLQFLFEYFSETQRNKGNFPGRFSGRQFSNSRSEMNVSTLELGDSALYLCASSPGDRDSNQPQHFGDGTRLSIL.